This TCR beta chain was identified in a study of T cells in Graves' hyperthyroidism and ophthalmopathy. Broader study findings: Peripheral blood also featured most of the thyroid clonotypes expanded above 0.001. Ophthalmopathy was separated from stable hyperthyroidism by a 13 V-J model. Progression to ophthalmopathy was predicted a median of roughly 6.8 months early.

Trimming removed 3 bases from V and 2 bases from J, with 8 bases in between. This CDR3 has 14 residues. From germline, CDR1 is LNHDA and CDR2 SQIVND (reference sequence). In this sample, this clonotype turned up a few times. Its target is unknown. Researchers took RNA transcripts and amplified the TCR beta CDR3 regions from them. The HTBI primer set drove a first-round RT-PCR of the TCR CDR3. TCRdb processed the multiplex PCR reads anew with MiXCR; each CDR3 protein has one entry. In the table there are 450,000 to 650,000 distinct CDR3 sequences, 12% to 15% of which are singletons. Uncontrolled infection, other autoimmune disease, pregnancy or lactation barred patients from enrollment.

The TCR comes from a woman younger than 30 with Graves' ophthalmopathy. Sequenced: blood. The chain couples TRBV19 to TRBJ1-5; no definite D call. CDR3 DNA: TGTGCCAGTAGTATCGGAAGGGGCAATCAGCCCCAGCATTTT. Encoded protein: CASSIGRGNQPQHF.